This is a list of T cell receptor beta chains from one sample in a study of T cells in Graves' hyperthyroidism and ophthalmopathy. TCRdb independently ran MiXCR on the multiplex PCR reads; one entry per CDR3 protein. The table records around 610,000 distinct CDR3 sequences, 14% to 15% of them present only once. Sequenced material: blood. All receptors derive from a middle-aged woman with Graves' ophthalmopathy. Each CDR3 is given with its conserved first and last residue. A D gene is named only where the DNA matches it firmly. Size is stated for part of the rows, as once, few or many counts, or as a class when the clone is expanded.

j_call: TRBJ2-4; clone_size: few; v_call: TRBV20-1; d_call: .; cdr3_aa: CSAPTGSAKNIQYF; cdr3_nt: TGCAGTGCGCCTACAGGGTCAGCCAAAAACATTCAGTACTTC
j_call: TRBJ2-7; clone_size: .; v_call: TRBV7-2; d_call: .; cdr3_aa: CASSHGPPARSEQYF; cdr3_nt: TGTGCCAGCAGCCACGGCCCCCCAGCGAGGAGCGAGCAGTACTTC
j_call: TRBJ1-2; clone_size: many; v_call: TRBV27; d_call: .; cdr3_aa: CASSLELWTSASYTF; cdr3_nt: TGTGCCAGCAGTTTAGAACTCTGGACTTCGGCTAGCTACACCTTC
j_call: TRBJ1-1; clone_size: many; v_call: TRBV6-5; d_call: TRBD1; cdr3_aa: CASSYGQGYNTEAFF; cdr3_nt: TGTGCCAGCAGTTACGGACAGGGGTATAACACTGAAGCTTTCTTT
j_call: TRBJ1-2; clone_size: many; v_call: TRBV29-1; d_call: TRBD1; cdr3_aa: CSVEAQTGGGYTF; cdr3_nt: TGCAGCGTTGAAGCCCAGACAGGGGGTGGCTACACCTTC
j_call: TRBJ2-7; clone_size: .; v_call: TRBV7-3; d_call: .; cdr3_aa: CASSPRRLTSYEQYF; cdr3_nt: TGTGCCAGCAGTCCAAGACGACTTACCTCCTACGAGCAGTACTTC
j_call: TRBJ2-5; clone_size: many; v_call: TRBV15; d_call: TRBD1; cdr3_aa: CATSRDKGGRETQYF; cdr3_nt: TGTGCCACCAGCAGAGATAAAGGGGGCCGGGAGACCCAGTACTTC
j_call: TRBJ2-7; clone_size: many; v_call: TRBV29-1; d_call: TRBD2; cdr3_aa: CSVETSGRGEQYF; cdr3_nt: TGCAGCGTTGAGACTAGCGGGAGGGGCGAGCAGTACTTC
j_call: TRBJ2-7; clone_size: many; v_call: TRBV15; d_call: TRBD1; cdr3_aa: CATSIPGQGSYEQYF; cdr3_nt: TGTGCCACCAGCATCCCGGGACAGGGTTCCTACGAGCAGTACTTC
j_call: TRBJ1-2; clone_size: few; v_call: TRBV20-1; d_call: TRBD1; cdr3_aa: CSPPDSGQEGYGYTF; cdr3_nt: TGCAGTCCCCCCGACTCGGGACAGGAAGGCTATGGCTACACCTTC
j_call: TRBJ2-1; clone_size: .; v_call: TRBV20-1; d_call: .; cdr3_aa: CSARGLASHHNEQFF; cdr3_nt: TGCAGTGCTAGAGGTTTGGCTAGCCACCACAATGAGCAGTTCTTC
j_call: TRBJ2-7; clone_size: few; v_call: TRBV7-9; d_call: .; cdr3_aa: CASSFGGHGSYEQYF; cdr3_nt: TGTGCCAGCAGTTTCGGGGGCCATGGGTCCTACGAGCAGTACTTC
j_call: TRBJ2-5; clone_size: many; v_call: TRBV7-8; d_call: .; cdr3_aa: CASSLDTGGPGETQYF; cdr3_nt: TGTGCCAGCAGCTTAGACACAGGAGGGCCGGGTGAGACCCAGTACTTC
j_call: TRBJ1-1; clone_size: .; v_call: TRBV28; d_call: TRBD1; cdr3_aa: CASSLGTGGGAEAFF; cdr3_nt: TGTGCCAGCAGTTTAGGAACAGGGGGAGGGGCTGAAGCTTTCTTT
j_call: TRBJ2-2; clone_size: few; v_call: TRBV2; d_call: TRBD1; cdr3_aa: CASSSGTRGGELFF; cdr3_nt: TGTGCCAGCAGCTCCGGGACCAGGGGGGGGGAGCTGTTTTTT
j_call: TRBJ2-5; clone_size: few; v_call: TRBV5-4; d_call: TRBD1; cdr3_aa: CASSLDRVYETQYF; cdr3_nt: TGTGCCAGCAGCCTCGACAGGGTGTACGAGACCCAGTACTTC
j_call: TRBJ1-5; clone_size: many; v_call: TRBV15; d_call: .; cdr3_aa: CATSVKGRDVQPQHF; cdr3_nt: TGTGCCACCAGCGTAAAGGGCAGGGACGTTCAGCCCCAGCATTTT
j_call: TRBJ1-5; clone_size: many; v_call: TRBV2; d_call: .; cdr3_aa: CASSQKLLYQPQHF; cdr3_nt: TGTGCCAGCAGTCAAAAACTGCTTTATCAGCCCCAGCATTTT
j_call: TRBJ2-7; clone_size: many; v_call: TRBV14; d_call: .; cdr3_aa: CASSHPGRLFDEQYF; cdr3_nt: TGTGCCAGCAGCCATCCAGGGCGCCTATTTGACGAGCAGTACTTC
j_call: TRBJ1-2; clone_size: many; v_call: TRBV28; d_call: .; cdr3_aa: CASSPQAYGYTF; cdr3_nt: TGTGCCAGCAGCCCTCAGGCCTATGGCTACACCTTC
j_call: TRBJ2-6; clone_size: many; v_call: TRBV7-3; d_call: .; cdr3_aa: CASSLASSGANVLTF; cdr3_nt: TGTGCCAGCAGCTTAGCCAGCTCTGGGGCCAACGTCCTGACTTTC
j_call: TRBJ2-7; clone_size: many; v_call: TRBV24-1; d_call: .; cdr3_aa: CATSDSQGGYYEQYF; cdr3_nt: TGTGCCACCAGTGATTCGCAGGGGGGCTACTACGAGCAGTACTTC
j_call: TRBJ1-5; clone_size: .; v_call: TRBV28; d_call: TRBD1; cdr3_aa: CASSPNPGQGIQPQHF; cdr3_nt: TGTGCCAGCAGTCCAAATCCGGGACAGGGAATTCAGCCCCAGCATTTT
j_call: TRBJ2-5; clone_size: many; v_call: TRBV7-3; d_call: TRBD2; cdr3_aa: CASSIKAGGPPETQYF; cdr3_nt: TGTGCCAGCAGCATAAAAGCGGGAGGGCCTCCAGAGACCCAGTACTTC
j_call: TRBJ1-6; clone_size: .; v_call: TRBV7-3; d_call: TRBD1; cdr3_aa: CASSSQGSNSPLHF; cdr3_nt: TGTGCCAGCAGCTCACAGGGGAGTAATTCACCCCTCCACTTT
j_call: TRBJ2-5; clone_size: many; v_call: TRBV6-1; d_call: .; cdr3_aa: CASRKVMGRQETQYF; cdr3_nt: TGTGCCAGCAGGAAAGTAATGGGACGGCAAGAGACCCAGTACTTC
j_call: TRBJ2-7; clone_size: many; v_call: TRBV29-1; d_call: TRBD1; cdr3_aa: CSVVDRDYEQYF; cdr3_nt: TGCAGCGTTGTGGACAGGGACTACGAGCAGTACTTC
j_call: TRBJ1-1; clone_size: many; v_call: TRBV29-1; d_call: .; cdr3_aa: CSVDGVSENTEAFF; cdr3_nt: TGCAGCGTTGACGGTGTCAGTGAAAACACTGAAGCTTTCTTT
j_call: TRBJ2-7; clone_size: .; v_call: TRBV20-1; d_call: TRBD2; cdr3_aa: CSAPGLVPHEQYF; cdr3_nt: TGCAGTGCGCCTGGACTAGTTCCCCACGAGCAGTACTTC
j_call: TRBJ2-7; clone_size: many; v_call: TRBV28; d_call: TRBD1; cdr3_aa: CASSLQQGEYEQYF; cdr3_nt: TGTGCCAGCAGCTTGCAACAGGGGGAGTACGAGCAGTACTTC
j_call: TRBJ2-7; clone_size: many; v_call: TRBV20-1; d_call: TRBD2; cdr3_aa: CSARATLIAGASSYEQYF; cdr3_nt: TGCAGTGCTAGAGCCACCCTTATAGCGGGAGCCAGCTCCTACGAGCAGTACTTC
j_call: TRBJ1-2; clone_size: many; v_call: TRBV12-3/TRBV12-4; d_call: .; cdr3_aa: CASTLGGADYGYTF; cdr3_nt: TGTGCCAGCACCCTCGGGGGGGCTGACTATGGCTACACCTTC
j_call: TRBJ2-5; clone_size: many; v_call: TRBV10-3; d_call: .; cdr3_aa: CAISLREQETQYF; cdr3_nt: TGTGCCATCAGTCTTCGGGAGCAAGAGACCCAGTACTTC
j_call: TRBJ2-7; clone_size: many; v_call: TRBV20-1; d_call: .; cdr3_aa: CSARSAGFYEQYF; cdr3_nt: TGCAGTGCTAGGTCGGCAGGGTTCTACGAGCAGTACTTC
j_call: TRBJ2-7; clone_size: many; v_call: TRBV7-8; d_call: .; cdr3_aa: CASSFRQNSYEQYF; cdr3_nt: TGTGCCAGCAGCTTCCGACAGAACTCCTACGAGCAGTACTTC
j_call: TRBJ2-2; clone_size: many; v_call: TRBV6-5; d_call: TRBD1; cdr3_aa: CASSYGQGAPGELFF; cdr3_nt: TGTGCCAGCAGTTACGGGCAGGGGGCGCCCGGGGAGCTGTTTTTT
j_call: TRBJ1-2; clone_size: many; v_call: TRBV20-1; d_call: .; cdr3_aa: CSAREQHYGYTF; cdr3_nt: TGCAGTGCTAGAGAACAGCACTATGGCTACACCTTC
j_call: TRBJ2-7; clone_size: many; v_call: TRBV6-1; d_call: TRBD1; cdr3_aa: CASIKDRAIYEQYF; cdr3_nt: TGTGCCAGCATAAAAGACAGGGCGATCTACGAGCAGTACTTC
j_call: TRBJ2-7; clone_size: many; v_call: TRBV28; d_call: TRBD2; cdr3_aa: CASIAGGTYEQYF; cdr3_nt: TGTGCCAGCATAGCGGGGGGGACCTACGAGCAGTACTTC
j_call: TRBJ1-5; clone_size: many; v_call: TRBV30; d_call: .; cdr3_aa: CAWSGTEQMAQHF; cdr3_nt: TGTGCCTGGAGTGGGACGGAGCAAATGGCCCAGCATTTT
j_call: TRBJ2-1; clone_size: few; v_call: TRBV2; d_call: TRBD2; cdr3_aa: CASSTSVNEQFF; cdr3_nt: TGTGCCAGCAGTACTAGCGTGAATGAGCAGTTCTTC
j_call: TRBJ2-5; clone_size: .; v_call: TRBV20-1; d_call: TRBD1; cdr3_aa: CSAGTVRETQYF; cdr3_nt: TGCAGTGCGGGGACAGTGAGGGAGACCCAGTACTTC
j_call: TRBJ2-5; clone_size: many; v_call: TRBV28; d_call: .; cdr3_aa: CASRQQGGEETQYF; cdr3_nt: TGTGCCAGCAGACAACAGGGGGGGGAAGAGACCCAGTACTTC
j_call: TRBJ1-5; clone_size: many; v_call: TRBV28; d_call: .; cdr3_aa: CASNGGNQPQHF; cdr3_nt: TGTGCCAGCAACGGGGGGAATCAGCCCCAGCATTTT
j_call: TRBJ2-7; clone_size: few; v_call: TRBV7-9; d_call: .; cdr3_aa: CASSSSGVGEQYF; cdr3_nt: TGTGCCAGCAGCTCTTCCGGGGTGGGGGAGCAGTACTTC
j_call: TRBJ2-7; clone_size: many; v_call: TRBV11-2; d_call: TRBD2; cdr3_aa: CASSLTSGSYHEQYF; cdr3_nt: TGTGCCAGCAGCCTGACTAGCGGGAGTTACCACGAGCAGTACTTC
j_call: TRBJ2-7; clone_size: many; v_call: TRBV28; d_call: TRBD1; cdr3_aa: CASENRGASTYSSEQYF; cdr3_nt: TGTGCCAGCGAGAACAGGGGAGCCAGTACTTACTCATCCGAGCAGTACTTC
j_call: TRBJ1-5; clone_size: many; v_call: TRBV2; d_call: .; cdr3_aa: CASIGGRDSNQPQHF; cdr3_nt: TGTGCCAGCATCGGGGGCAGGGATAGCAATCAGCCCCAGCATTTT
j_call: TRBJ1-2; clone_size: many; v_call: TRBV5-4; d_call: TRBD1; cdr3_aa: CASSLGQGAYGYTF; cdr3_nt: TGTGCCAGCAGCTTGGGACAGGGGGCGTATGGCTACACCTTC
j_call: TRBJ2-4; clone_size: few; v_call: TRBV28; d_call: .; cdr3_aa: CASSPDRSGGIQYF; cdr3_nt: TGTGCCAGCAGTCCCGACAGGTCCGGGGGCATTCAGTACTTC
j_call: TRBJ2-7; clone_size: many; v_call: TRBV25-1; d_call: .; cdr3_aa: CASSEKGGQGTYEQYF; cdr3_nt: TGTGCCAGCAGTGAAAAGGGGGGGCAGGGGACATACGAGCAGTACTTC
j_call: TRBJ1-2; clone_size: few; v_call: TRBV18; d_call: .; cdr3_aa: CASSQQGVRNYGYTF; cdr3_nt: TGTGCCAGCTCGCAACAGGGAGTCCGGAACTATGGCTACACCTTC